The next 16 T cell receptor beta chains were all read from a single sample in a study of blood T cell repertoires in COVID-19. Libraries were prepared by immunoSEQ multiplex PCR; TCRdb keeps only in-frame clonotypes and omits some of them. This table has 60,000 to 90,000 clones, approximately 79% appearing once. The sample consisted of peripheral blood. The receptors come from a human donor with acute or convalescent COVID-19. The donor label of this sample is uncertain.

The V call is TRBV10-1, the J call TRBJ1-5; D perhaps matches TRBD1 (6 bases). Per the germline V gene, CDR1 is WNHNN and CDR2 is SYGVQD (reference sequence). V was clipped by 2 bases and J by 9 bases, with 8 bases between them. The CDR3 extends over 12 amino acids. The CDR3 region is CASSERGGPQHF. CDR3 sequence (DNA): TGCGCCAGCAGTGAGAGAGGGGGGCCCCAGCATTTT.

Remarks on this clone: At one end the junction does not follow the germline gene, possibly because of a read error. DNA for the CDR3: TGTGCCAGCAGTTTAGGAGCCCGCGGCTTTGGCAATCAGCCCCAGCATTTT. It specifies CASSLGARGFGNQPQHF. This chain joins TRBV7-6 and TRBJ1-5, with no clear D. In germline, CDR1 is SGHVS, CDR2 FNYEAQ. The CDR3 runs 17 residues.

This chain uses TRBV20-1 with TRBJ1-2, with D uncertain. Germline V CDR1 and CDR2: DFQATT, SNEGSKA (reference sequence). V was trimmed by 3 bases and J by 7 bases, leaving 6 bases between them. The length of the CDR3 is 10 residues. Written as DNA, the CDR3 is TGCAGTGCTAGTAGAGGTGGCTACACCTTC. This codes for CSASRGGYTF.

CDR3 region: CASSLTGVYGYTF. The CDR3, as DNA: TGCGCCAGCAGCTTGACGGGGGTCTATGGCTACACCTTC. The chain employs TRBV5-1 and TRBJ1-2; D may be TRBD1 (5 bases). Germline-derived CDR1 and CDR2 are SGHRS and YFSETQ. The CDR3 loop spans 13 amino acids. V was pared by 1 base and J by 4 bases, with 8 bases between.

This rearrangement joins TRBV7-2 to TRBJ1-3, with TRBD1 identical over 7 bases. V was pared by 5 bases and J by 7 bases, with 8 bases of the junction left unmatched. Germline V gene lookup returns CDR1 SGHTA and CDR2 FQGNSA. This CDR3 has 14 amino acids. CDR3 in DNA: TGTGCCAGCAGCCCGACGACAGGGAGGAACACCATATATTTT. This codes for CASSPTTGRNTIYF. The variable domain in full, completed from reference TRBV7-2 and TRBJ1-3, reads GAGVSQSPSNKVTEKGKDVELRCDPISGHTALYWYRQSLGQGLEFLIYFQGNSAPDKSGLPSDRFSAERTGGSVSTLTIQRTQQEDSAVYLCASSPTTGRNTIYFGEGSWLTVV.

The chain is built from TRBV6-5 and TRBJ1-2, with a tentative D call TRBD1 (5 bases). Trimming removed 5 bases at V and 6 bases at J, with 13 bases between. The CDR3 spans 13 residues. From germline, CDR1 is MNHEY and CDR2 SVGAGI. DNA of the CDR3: TGTGCCAGCAGTCGGGCCGCGGGGGATGGCTACACCTTC. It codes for CASSRAAGDGYTF.

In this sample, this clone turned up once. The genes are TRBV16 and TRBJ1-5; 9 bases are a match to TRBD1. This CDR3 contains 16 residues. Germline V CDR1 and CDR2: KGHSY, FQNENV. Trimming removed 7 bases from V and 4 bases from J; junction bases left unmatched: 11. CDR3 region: CASTPRGQGPNQPQHF. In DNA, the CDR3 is TGTGCCAGCACCCCAAGGGGACAGGGACCTAATCAGCCCCAGCATTTT.

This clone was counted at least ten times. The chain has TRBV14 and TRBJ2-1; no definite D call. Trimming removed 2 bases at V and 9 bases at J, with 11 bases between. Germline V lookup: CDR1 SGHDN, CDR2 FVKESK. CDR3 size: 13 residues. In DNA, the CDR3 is TGTGCCAGCAGCCAAATGGGCATGGGTGAGCAGTTCTTC. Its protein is CASSQMGMGEQFF.

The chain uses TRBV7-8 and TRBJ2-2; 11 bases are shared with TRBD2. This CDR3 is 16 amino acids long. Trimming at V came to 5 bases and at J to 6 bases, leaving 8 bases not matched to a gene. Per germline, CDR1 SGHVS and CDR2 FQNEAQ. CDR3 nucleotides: TGTGCCAGCAGCCACTTAGCGGGAGGGCTTGCCGGGGAGCTGTTTTTT. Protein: CASSHLAGGLAGELFF.

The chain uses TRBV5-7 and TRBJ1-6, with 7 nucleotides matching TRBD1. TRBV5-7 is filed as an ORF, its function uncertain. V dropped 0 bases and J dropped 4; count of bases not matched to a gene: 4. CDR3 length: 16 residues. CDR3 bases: TGTGCCAGCAGCTTGGGAAAGGGGGCATATAATTCACCCCTCCACTTT. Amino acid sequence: CASSLGKGAYNSPLHF.

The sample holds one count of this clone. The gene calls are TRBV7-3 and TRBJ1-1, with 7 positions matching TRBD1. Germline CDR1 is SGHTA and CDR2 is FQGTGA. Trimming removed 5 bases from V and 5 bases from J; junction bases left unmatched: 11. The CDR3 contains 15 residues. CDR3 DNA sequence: TGTGCCAGCAGCCCCACTCAGACAGGGTGGACTGAAGCTTTCTTT. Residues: CASSPTQTGWTEAFF. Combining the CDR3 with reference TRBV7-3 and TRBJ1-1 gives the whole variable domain GAGVSQTPSNKVTEKGKYVELRCDPISGHTALYWYRQSLGQGPEFLIYFQGTGAADDSGLPNDRFFAVRPEGSVSTLKIQRTERGDSAVYLCASSPTQTGWTEAFFGQGTRLTVV.

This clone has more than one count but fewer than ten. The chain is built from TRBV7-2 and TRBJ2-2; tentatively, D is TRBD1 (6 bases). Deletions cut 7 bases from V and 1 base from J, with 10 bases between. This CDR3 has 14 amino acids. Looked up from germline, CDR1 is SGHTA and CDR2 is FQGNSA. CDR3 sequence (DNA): TGTGCCAGCAAGATGGGACAGAACACCGGGGAGCTGTTTTTT. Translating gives CASKMGQNTGELFF.

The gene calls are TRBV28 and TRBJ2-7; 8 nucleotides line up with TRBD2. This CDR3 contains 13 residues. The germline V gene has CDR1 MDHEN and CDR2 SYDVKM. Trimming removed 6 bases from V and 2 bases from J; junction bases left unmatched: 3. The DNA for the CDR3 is TGTGCCAGCAGGGGTAGCGGGGCCTACGAGCAGTACGTC. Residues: CASRGSGAYEQYV.

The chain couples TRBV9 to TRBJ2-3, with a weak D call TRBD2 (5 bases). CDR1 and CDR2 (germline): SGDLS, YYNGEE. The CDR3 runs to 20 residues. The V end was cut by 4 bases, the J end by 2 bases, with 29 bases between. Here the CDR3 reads CASSLGRLRESVTTTDTQYF. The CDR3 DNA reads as TGTGCCAGCAGCTTGGGTCGTTTAAGGGAGAGCGTCACAACCACAGATACGCAGTATTTT.

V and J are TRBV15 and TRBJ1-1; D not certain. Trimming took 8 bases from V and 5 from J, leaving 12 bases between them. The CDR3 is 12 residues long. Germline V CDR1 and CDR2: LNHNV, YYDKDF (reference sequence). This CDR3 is CATGEGYTEAFF. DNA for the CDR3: TGTGCCACCGGGGAGGGCTATACTGAAGCTTTCTTT.

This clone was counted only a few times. CDR3 sequence: CASRRQGAANEKLFF. In DNA, the CDR3 is TGTGCCAGCAGGCGACAGGGGGCCGCTAATGAAAAACTGTTTTTT. This sequence joins TRBV6-4 and TRBJ1-4; 10 bases map to TRBD1. V shed 6 bases and J 3 bases; nucleotides not matched to a gene: 4. This CDR3 has 15 residues. CDR1 is MRHNA and CDR2 is SNTAGT in the germline V gene.